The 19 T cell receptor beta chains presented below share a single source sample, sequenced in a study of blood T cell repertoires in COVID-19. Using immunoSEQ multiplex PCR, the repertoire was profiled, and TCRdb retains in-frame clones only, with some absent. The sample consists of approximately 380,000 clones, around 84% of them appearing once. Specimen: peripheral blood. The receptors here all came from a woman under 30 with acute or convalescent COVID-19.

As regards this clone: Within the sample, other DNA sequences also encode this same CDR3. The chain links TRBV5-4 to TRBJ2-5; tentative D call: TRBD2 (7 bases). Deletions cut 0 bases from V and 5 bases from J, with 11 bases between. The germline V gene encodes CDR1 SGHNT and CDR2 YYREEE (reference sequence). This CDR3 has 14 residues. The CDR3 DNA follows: TGTGCCAGCAGCTTGGGGGGGGGCCAGGAGACCCAGTACTTC. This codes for CASSLGGGQETQYF.

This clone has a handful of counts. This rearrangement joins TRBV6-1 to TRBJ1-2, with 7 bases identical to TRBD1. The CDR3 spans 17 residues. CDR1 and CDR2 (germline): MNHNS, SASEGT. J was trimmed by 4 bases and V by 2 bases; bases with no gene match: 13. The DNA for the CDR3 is TGTGCCAGCAGTGAATTTCAAAGTAGGGGGCGTATCTATGGCTACACCTTC. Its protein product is CASSEFQSRGRIYGYTF.

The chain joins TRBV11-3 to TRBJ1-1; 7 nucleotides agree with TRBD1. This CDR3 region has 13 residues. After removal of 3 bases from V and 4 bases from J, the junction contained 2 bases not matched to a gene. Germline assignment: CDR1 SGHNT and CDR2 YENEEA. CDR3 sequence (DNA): TGTGCCAGCAGCTTTAACAGGGGCACTGAAGCTTTCTTT. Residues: CASSFNRGTEAFF.

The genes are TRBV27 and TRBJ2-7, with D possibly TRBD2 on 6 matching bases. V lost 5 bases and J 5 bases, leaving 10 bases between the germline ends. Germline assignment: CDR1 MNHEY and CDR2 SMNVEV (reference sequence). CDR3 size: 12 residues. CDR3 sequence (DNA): TGTGCCAGCAGTGGGGGGTTCAACGAGCAGTACTTC. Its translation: CASSGGFNEQYF.

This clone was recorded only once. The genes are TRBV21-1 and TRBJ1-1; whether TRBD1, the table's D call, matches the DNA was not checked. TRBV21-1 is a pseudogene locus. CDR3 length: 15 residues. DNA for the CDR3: TGTGCCAGCAGCAAAGAAACAGGGGACGACGCTGAAGCTTTCTTT. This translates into CASSKETGDDAEAFF.

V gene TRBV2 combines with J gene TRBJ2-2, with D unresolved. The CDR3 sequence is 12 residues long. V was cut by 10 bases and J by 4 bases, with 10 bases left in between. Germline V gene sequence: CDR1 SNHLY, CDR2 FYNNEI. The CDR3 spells CANAALTGELFF. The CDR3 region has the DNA TGTGCCAACGCGGCCCTCACCGGGGAGCTGTTTTTT. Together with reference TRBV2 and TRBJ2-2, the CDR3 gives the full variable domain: EPEVTQTPSHQVTQMGQEVILRCVPISNHLYFYWYRQILGQKVEFLVSFYNNEISEKSEIFDDQFSVERPDGSNFTLKIRSTKLEDSAMYFCANAALTGELFFGEGSRLTVL.

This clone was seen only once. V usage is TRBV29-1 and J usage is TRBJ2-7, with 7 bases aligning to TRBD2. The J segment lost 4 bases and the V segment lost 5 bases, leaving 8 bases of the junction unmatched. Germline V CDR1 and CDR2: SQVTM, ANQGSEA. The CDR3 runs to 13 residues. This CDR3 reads CSVMGGSRYEQYF. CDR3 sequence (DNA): TGCAGCGTTATGGGCGGGAGTAGGTACGAGCAGTACTTC.

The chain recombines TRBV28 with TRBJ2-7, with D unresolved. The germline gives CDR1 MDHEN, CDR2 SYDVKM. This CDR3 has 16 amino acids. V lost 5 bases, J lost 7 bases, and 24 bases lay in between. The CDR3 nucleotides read TGTGCCAGCAGTCCCTCCTCAGAGGCCCCCTCCCGGGAGCAGTACTTC. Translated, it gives CASSPSSEAPSREQYF.

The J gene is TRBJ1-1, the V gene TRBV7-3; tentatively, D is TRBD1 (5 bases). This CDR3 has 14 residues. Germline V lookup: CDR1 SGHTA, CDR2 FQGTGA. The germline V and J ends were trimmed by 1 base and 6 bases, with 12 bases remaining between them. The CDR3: CASSLKGIESEAFF. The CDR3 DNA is TGTGCCAGCAGCTTAAAGGGGATAGAATCTGAAGCTTTCTTT.

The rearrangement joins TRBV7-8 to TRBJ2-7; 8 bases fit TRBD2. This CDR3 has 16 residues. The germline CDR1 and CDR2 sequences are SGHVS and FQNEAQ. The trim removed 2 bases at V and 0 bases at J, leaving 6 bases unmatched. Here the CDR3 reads CASSLYGRANSYEQYF. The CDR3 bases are TGTGCCAGCAGCTTATACGGGAGGGCCAACTCCTACGAGCAGTACTTC.

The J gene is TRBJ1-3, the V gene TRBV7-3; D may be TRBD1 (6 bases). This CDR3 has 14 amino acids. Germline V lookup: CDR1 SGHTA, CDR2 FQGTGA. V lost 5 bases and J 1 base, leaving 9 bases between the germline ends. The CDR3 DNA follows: TGTGCCAGCAGCCCAACAGGGTCTGGAAACACCATATATTTT. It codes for CASSPTGSGNTIYF.

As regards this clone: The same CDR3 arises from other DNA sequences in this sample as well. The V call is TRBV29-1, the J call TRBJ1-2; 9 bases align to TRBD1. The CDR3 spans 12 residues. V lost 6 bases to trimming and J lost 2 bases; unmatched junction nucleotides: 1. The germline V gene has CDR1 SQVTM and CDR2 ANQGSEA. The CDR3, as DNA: TGCAGCGTGGGACAGGGAAACTATGGCTACACCTTC. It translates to CSVGQGNYGYTF.

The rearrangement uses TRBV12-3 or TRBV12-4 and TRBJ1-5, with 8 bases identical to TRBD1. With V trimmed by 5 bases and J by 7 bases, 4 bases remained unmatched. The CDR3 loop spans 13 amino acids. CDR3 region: CASSLTGGQPQHF. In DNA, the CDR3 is TGTGCCAGCAGTCTTACAGGGGGGCAGCCCCAGCATTTT.

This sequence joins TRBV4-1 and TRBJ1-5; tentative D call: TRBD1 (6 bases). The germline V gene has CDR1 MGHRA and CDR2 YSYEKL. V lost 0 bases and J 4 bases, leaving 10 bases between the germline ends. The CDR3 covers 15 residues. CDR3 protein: CASSQDQGLNQPQHF. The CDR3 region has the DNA TGCGCCAGCAGCCAAGATCAGGGGTTGAATCAGCCCCAGCATTTT.

The CDR3 bases are TGTGCCAGCAGCGTACAGGGGACCTTGGACACCATATATTTT. Amino acids: CASSVQGTLDTIYF. The chain joins TRBV9 to TRBJ1-3; D may be TRBD1 (6 bases). Germline CDR1 is SGDLS and CDR2 is YYNGEE. With 1 base removed from V and 8 bases from J, the gap between germline ends came to 13 bases. The CDR3 consists of 14 residues.

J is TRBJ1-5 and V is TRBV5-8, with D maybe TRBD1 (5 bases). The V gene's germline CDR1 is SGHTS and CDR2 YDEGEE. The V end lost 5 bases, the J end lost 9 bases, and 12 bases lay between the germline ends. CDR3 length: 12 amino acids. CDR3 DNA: TGTGCCAGCAGTCGGGGGGTTCGGCCCCAGCATTTT. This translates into CASSRGVRPQHF.

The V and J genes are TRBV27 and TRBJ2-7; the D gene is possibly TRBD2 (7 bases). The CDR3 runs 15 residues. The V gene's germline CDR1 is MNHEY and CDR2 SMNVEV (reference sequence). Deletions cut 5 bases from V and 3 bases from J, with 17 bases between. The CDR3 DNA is TGTGCCAGCAGTCGCAAGGGGGGGCAACTCTACGAGCAGTACTTC. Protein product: CASSRKGGQLYEQYF.

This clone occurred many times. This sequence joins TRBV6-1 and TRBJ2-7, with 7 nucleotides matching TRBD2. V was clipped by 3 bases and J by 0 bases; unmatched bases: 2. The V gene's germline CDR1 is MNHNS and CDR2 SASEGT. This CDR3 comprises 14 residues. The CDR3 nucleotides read TGTGCCAGCAGTGAGGGGGGGATCTCCTACGAGCAGTACTTC. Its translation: CASSEGGISYEQYF.

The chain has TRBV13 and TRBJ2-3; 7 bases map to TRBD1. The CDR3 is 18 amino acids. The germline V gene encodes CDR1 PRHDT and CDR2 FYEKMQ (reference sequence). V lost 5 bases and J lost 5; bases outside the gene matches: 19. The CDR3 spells CASSIRIPETGYGDTQYF. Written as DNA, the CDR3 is TGTGCCAGCAGCATTAGAATCCCCGAGACAGGGTATGGAGATACGCAGTATTTT.